This T cell receptor beta chain was observed in a study of blood T cell repertoires in COVID-19. Looking at the study overall: COVID-19 samples collected from the United States, Italy and Spain covered acute and convalescent phases. T cells, B-cell-depleted T cells, or PBMCs provided the cDNA or gDNA that served as material.

Per the original data handling: For nucleated cells, counts were estimated from reference gene primer amplification. TCRdb keeps only in-frame clones here, not all; method: immunoSEQ multiplex PCR. The V and J calls and the clone size are those of that table, but D and trimming were determined from the DNA. The sample consists of 4,500 to 5,500 clones, roughly 70% of them appearing once. Trimming shortened V by 4 bases and J by 5 bases, and 14 bases separated the two germline ends. The CDR3 consists of 14 residues. Germline V gene lookup returns CDR1 MNHEY and CDR2 SVGAGI. V and J are TRBV6-5 and TRBJ1-1, with D unresolved. The sequencing input was peripheral blood. The clonotype was recovered from a human donor in a cohort sampled during active COVID-19. CDR3 loop: CASSSSPSTTEAFF. The CDR3 DNA reads as TGTGCCAGCAGTTCCTCGCCCAGTACGACTGAAGCTTTCTTT.